This T cell receptor (beta chain) stems from a study of blood T cell repertoires in COVID-19. Per the study methods: It was from reference gene primer amplification that nucleated cell counts were estimated. Repertoires were generated with immunoSEQ multiplex PCR, while TCRdb's copy carries only in-frame clones and drops some. The DNA was the basis for D and trimming; V, J and clone size are from that table. There are under 150,000 clones in the sample; roughly four fifths occur only once, and roughly 8.8% lies in the top ten. The clonotype was recovered from a human donor with acute or convalescent COVID-19. The donor label of this sample is uncertain. Sequenced input: peripheral blood.

The CDR3 is CASSFPPGQGPGNTIYF. CDR3 in DNA: TGTGCCAGCAGTTTCCCCCCGGGACAGGGACCGGGAAACACCATATATTTT. V gene TRBV5-4 combines with J gene TRBJ1-3; TRBD1 aligns across 9 bases. Germline CDR1 reads SGHNT; CDR2 reads YYREEE (reference sequence). The CDR3 spans 17 residues. Losses at the gene ends were 5 bases for V and 4 bases for J; bases not matched to a gene: 13.